By frequency, the clone carrying this T cell receptor (beta chain) registers medium-sized. CDR1 is LNHDA, CDR2 SQIVND, per germline (reference sequence). The CDR3 has 15 amino acids. TRB was amplified by touch-down multiplex PCR, primer pools A and B combined. TCRdb reprocessed the multiplex PCR reads, with one entry per CDR3 protein and no DNA. The data show about 11,000 distinct CDR3 sequences, and the top ten clones hold about 4.4%. Each sample's input was roughly 270 ng genomic DNA, 38,000 or so genome equivalents. This specimen belongs to a study of T cell clusters in autoimmune cytopenias. These sequences were also reported in another study, on T cell repertoires in aging, cancer and after chemotherapy. Turning to that study: Clear clonal overlap appeared across healthy donor samples taken over several months to years.

The specimen was peripheral blood. The sequence derives from a human donor in good health. This chain links TRBV19 with TRBJ1-2. This CDR3 is CASSIEGSSNYGYTF.